These 5 T cell receptor beta chains were sequenced from one sample in a study of radiotherapy plus CTLA-4 blockade in lung cancer. Generated by immunoSEQ multiplex PCR, the TCRdb table keeps only in-frame clones and is missing some. This table holds 65,000 to 95,000 clones, roughly 87% found once. The sample consisted of peripheral blood, taken from a patient treated with radiotherapy plus ipilimumab. The receptors were sampled from a human donor with non-small cell lung cancer that progressed on radiotherapy plus ipilimumab.

The chain is built from TRBV6-1 and TRBJ2-2; the match to TRBD2 covers 8 bases. This CDR3 region has 14 residues. The germline V gene has CDR1 MNHNS and CDR2 SASEGT. V was clipped by 6 bases and J by 3 bases; unmatched bases: 3. In DNA, the CDR3 is TGTGCCAGCAGCCCGGGAGGGGACACCGGGGAGCTGTTTTTT. It translates to CASSPGGDTGELFF.

This clone has only a few counts. The chain links TRBV20-1 to TRBJ1-2; no firm D call. The CDR3 is made up of 10 amino acids. Germline lookup yields CDR1 DFQATT and CDR2 SNEGSKA (reference sequence). The V and J ends lost 2 bases and 8 bases respectively, with 6 bases between them. The CDR3: CSARWNGYTF. The CDR3 bases are TGCAGTGCTAGATGGAACGGCTACACCTTC.

CDR3 coding DNA: TGTGCCAGCAGCGTATCCAGCGGGACCACCCGCACCGGGGAGCTGTTTTTT. It specifies CASSVSSGTTRTGELFF. The genes are TRBV9 and TRBJ2-2, with TRBD2 matching over 7 bases. The CDR3 runs to 17 residues. The J segment lost 4 bases and the V segment lost 1 base, leaving 10 bases of the junction unmatched. Germline-derived CDR1 and CDR2 are SGDLS and YYNGEE. The variable domain in full, completed from reference TRBV9 and TRBJ2-2, reads DSGVTQTPKHLITATGQRVTLRCSPRSGDLSVYWYQQSLDQGLQFLIQYYNGEERAKGNILERFSAQQFPDLHSELNLSSLELGDSALYFCASSVSSGTTRTGELFFGEGSRLTVL.

The CDR3 DNA sequence: TGTGCCAGCAGCGGAGCCGCGGGGAACATTCAGTACTTC. Protein: CASSGAAGNIQYF. The chain recombines TRBV7-9 with TRBJ2-4; a possible D gene is TRBD2 (6 bases). The CDR3 extends over 13 amino acids. CDR1 and CDR2 (germline): SEHNR, FQNEAQ (reference sequence). Trimming left V 5 bases short and J 7 bases short, with 12 bases between.

The chain uses TRBV4-2 and TRBJ2-7; 11 bases agree with TRBD2. Germline CDR1 LGHNA, CDR2 YNFKEQ. The CDR3 runs to 16 residues. V trimming: 0 bases; J trimming: 2 bases; junction bases outside the gene matches: 3. Here the CDR3 reads CASSQDGTSGAYEQYF. The CDR3 DNA is TGTGCCAGCAGCCAAGACGGGACTAGCGGAGCCTACGAGCAGTACTTC.